This entry concerns a single TCR beta chain. Its antigen is unidentified. No patient escaped relapse after autologous stem cell transplantation, and brentuximab vedotin exposure varied. This record comes from a study of PD-1 blockade in classical Hodgkin lymphoma. Overall study findings and caveats: At baseline, newly diagnosed patients reportedly showed less TCR diversity than healthy donors. Individuals initiating nivolumab under 1 year after ASCT were excluded. CD4+ TCR diversity, unlike CD8+, rose significantly by C4D1.

Germline lookup yields CDR1 MNHNS and CDR2 SASEGT. This CDR3 has 10 amino acids. Between the trimmed V and J ends, which lost 4 bases and 7 bases, there was a span of 4 bases. Libraries were prepared by immunoSEQ multiplex PCR; TCRdb keeps only in-frame clonotypes and omits some of them. Of fewer than 70,000 clones in the sample, about 88% were seen once. The rearrangement links TRBV6-1 to TRBJ1-1; D uncertain. This TCR was sampled from a human donor with classical Hodgkin lymphoma. The source material was peripheral blood mononuclear cells (PBMCs), sampled before the second cycle of nivolumab. CDR3 nucleotides: TGTGCCAGCAGTGGTAATGAAGCTTTCTTT. Protein sequence: CASSGNEAFF.